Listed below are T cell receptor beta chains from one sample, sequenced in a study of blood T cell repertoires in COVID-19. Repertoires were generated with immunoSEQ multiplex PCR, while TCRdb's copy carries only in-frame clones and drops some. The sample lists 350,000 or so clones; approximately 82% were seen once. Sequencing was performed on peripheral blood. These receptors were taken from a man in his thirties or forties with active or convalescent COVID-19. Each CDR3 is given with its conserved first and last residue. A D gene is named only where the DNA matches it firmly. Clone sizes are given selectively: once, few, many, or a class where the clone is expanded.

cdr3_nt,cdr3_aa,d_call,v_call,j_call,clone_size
TGCGCCAGCAGCCAAACTAGCGGGGGGGCGGGAGATACGCAGTATTTT,CASSQTSGGAGDTQYF,TRBD2,TRBV4-3,TRBJ2-3,.
TGTGCCAGCAGCCAAGAGGGCGTAGCCAAAAACATTCAGTACTTC,CASSQEGVAKNIQYF,.,TRBV3-1/TRBV3-2,TRBJ2-4,.
TGTGCCAGCAGTATGATAACTCGCACAGATACGCAGTATTTT,CASSMITRTDTQYF,.,TRBV27,TRBJ2-3,.
TGTGCCAGCAGCCCAGGGGCGGTTCGGAGTGGGACCCAGTACTTC,CASSPGAVRSGTQYF,.,TRBV7-2,TRBJ2-5,.
TGTGCCAGTAACGCCCGGGGGAGCCTTAATGAAAAACTGTTTTTT,CASNARGSLNEKLFF,.,TRBV19,TRBJ1-4,.
TGCGCCAGCAGTGAGTCGACGGGACAGGGGAACACTGAAGCTTTCTTT,CASSESTGQGNTEAFF,TRBD1,TRBV10-2,TRBJ1-1,.
TGTGCCAACCCGGGACATTCGGCCCCAACGCCCCAGCATTTT,CANPGHSAPTPQHF,.,TRBV14,TRBJ1-5,.
TGTGCCAGTAGTCCCCGAGGAGGGCCCGAGCAGTACTTC,CASSPRGGPEQYF,.,TRBV19,TRBJ2-7,.
TGTGCCAGCAGCGTAGGTGGACAAAGCAATCAGCCCCAGCATTTT,CASSVGGQSNQPQHF,.,TRBV9,TRBJ1-5,.
TGTGCCAGCAGTCTCCGGGACAGGGGAAAACTGTTTTTT,CASSLRDRGKLFF,TRBD1,TRBV3-1/TRBV3-2,TRBJ1-4,.
TGTGCCACCAGCAGAGATCGGGAGGTGGCCTACGAGCAGTACTTC,CATSRDREVAYEQYF,TRBD2,TRBV15,TRBJ2-7,.
TGTGCCAGCAGCCGGGGACTAGCGGAGAACAATGAGCAGTTCTTC,CASSRGLAENNEQFF,TRBD2,TRBV7-7,TRBJ2-1,.
TGTGCCAGCAGCTATTGGACAGGGAGTATCTACGAGCAGTACTTC,CASSYWTGSIYEQYF,TRBD1,TRBV2,TRBJ2-7,few
TGTGCCAGCAGCTTGGTGACTAGCCCTCCCGGTGAGCAGTTCTTC,CASSLVTSPPGEQFF,TRBD2,TRBV5-6,TRBJ2-1,.
TGTGCCAGCAGTTCGGGATCCTCTGGGGCCAACGTCCTGACTTTC,CASSSGSSGANVLTF,.,TRBV27,TRBJ2-6,.